This TCR beta chain stems from a study of identical twins. Broader study findings: The presence of invariant MAIT and iNKT cells could partly confound analyses of zero-insertion sequences. Where out-of-frame alpha sequences were twin-shared, they showed excess low generation probability. While abundant cord blood beta clonotypes carried fewer insertions, memory repertoires showed no such pattern. The models gave estimates that fell short of the out-of-frame TCR alpha sharing seen in monozygotic twins.

This clonotype was recorded many times. Its target is unknown. A single record per CDR3 protein comes from TCRdb applying MiXCR to the 5' RACE reads. The profile shows approximately 690,000 distinct CDR3 sequences, over 5% of them singletons. This TCR came from a man aged 18 to 29 in good health. The sequenced sample was naive T cells sorted from blood.

The DNA of the CDR3 is TGTGCCAGCAGCTCGGAGAAGCACTACGAGCAGTACGTC. Translating it yields CASSSEKHYEQYV. The genes are TRBV11-2 and TRBJ2-7; no clear D. V was trimmed by 4 bases and J by 3 bases, leaving 10 bases between them. The CDR3 sequence is 13 residues long. Germline CDR1 SGHAT, CDR2 FQNNGV.